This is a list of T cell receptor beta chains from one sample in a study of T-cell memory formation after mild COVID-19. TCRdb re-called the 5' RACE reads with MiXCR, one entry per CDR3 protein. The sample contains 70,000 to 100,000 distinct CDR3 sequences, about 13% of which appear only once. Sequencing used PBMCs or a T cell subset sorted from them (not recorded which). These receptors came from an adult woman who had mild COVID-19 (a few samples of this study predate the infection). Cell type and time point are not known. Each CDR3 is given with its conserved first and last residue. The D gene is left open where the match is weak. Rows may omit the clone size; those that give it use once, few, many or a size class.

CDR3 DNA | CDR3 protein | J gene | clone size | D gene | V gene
TGTGCCAGCAGTACCGTATATGGGGGGCGGCTAGCGGGAGCTAGAAACCCAGATACGCAGTATTTT | CASSTVYGGRLAGARNPDTQYF | TRBJ2-3 | - | TRBD2 | TRBV12-3/TRBV12-4
TGTGCCAGCAGTCCACTGCTCAGGGGCCATGAGCAGTTCTTC | CASSPLLRGHEQFF | TRBJ2-1 | - | - | TRBV27
TGTGCCAGCAGCTTAGTGGCCACCCGGGAGCAGTACTTC | CASSLVATREQYF | TRBJ2-7 | few | - | TRBV7-9
TGTGCCAGCAGCCAGACGGGGAACTATGGCTACACCTTC | CASSQTGNYGYTF | TRBJ1-2 | few | - | TRBV27
TGCAGTGCTAGAGACTCTAGGGCCGAGCAGTACTTC | CSARDSRAEQYF | TRBJ2-7 | many | - | TRBV20-1
TGCGCCAGCAGCCCACAGGGCCCCAACGAGCAGTACTTC | CASSPQGPNEQYF | TRBJ2-7 | - | - | TRBV5-1
TGTGCCAGTCCCGGGTTGGGAGACACTGAAGCTTTCTTT | CASPGLGDTEAFF | TRBJ1-1 | - | - | TRBV12-3/TRBV12-4
TGTGCCAGCAGCACGCTCGGGACAGGGGTCTATGGCTACACCTTC | CASSTLGTGVYGYTF | TRBJ1-2 | few | TRBD1 | TRBV7-9
TGCGCCAGCAGCCTTGGAAGTGGGTTGAACACTGAAGCTTTCTTT | CASSLGSGLNTEAFF | TRBJ1-1 | - | - | TRBV4-1
TGTGCCAGCAGGGCCACCTCGGGGGGCTCTGGAAACACCATATATTTT | CASRATSGGSGNTIYF | TRBJ1-3 | - | - | TRBV12-3/TRBV12-4
TGTGCCAGCAGCCGAGACAGTTACAATGAGCAGTTCTTC | CASSRDSYNEQFF | TRBJ2-1 | many | - | TRBV7-9
TGCGCCAGCAGCCCCTCCCCAATAGCGGGGGGTTCCAATGAGCAGTTCTTC | CASSPSPIAGGSNEQFF | TRBJ2-1 | - | TRBD2 | TRBV5-1
TGTGCCAGCGCCTCTTACAGCGATACCTATGGCTACACCTTC | CASASYSDTYGYTF | TRBJ1-2 | few | - | TRBV12-3/TRBV12-4
TGTGCCAGCAGCCCCGAGGAGAGGGCAGATACGCAGTATTTT | CASSPEERADTQYF | TRBJ2-3 | few | - | TRBV11-1
TGTGCTACGAACGGCCCCCCGGCATTTACTAGCACAGATACGCAGTATTTT | CATNGPPAFTSTDTQYF | TRBJ2-3 | few | - | TRBV2
TGTGCCAGCAGCTTTCGCCAAGGACTAGCGGGACTCACAGATACGCAGTATTTT | CASSFRQGLAGLTDTQYF | TRBJ2-3 | few | TRBD2 | TRBV9
TGCGCCAGCAGCCGCCCGGGACAGGGTTACGAGCAGTACTTC | CASSRPGQGYEQYF | TRBJ2-7 | few | TRBD1 | TRBV5-1
TGTGCCACCAGTGCGAGGGAGGAGCAGTTCTTC | CATSAREEQFF | TRBJ2-1 | few | - | TRBV24-1
TGTGCCAGCAGCCAAGAGCATCCAGGGAGCGCAAATTCACCCCTCCACTTT | CASSQEHPGSANSPLHF | TRBJ1-6 | - | - | TRBV3-1
TGTGCCAGCAGTTATACGGACAGGAATGGCTACACCTTC | CASSYTDRNGYTF | TRBJ1-2 | few | TRBD1 | TRBV12-3/TRBV12-4
TGTGCCAGCGGGACGTTGGCGCCAGATACGCAGTATTTT | CASGTLAPDTQYF | TRBJ2-3 | - | - | TRBV27
TGTGCCAGCAGCTTCCGGCCCGGGGAGCTGTTTTTT | CASSFRPGELFF | TRBJ2-2 | many | - | TRBV7-9